The rows below give T cell receptor beta chains drawn from one sample of a study of blood T cell repertoires in COVID-19. Libraries were prepared by immunoSEQ multiplex PCR; TCRdb keeps only in-frame clonotypes and omits some of them. Of about 180,000 clones listed, 75% to 90% are singletons. The sequencing sample was made of PBMCs or T cells enriched from blood (not recorded which). Receptor source: a man aged 40-50 years who had recovered from COVID-19. Each CDR3 is given with its conserved first and last residue. D genes are given only for firm matches. Clone size appears in some rows only: once, few, many, or a class for an expanded clone.

clone_size d_call j_call v_call cdr3_aa cdr3_nt
. . TRBJ1-1 TRBV27 CATSNGVNTEAFF TGTGCCACATCTAACGGGGTTAACACTGAAGCTTTCTTT
. . TRBJ2-5 TRBV10-3 CAISDFPGTSQLETQYF TGTGCCATCAGTGACTTCCCCGGGACATCCCAATTGGAGACCCAGTACTTC
. . TRBJ1-2 TRBV5-8 CASSLGPGVGYTF TGTGCCAGCAGCTTGGGACCCGGAGTAGGCTACACCTTC
. . TRBJ2-3 TRBV7-2 CASSLRTNTDTQYF TGTGCCAGCAGCTTACGGACTAACACAGATACGCAGTATTTT
. . TRBJ1-1 TRBV9 CASSVGPRGINTEAFF TGTGCCAGCAGCGTAGGTCCCCGAGGGATTAACACTGAAGCTTTCTTT
. TRBD1 TRBJ2-7 TRBV4-1 CASSQFPDRGPEQYF TGCGCCAGCAGCCAATTCCCCGACAGGGGCCCCGAGCAGTACTTC
once TRBD2 TRBJ2-5 TRBV9 CASSGLAGGAKETQYF TGTGCCAGCAGCGGTTTAGCGGGGGGGGCGAAGGAGACCCAGTACTTC
. TRBD1 TRBJ1-3 TRBV12-5 CASGRGAGNTIYF TGTGCTAGTGGCAGGGGGGCTGGAAACACCATATATTTT
. . TRBJ1-1 TRBV7-3 CASSLKRGADTEAFF TGTGCCAGCAGCTTAAAGCGAGGCGCGGACACTGAAGCTTTCTTT
. TRBD2 TRBJ2-7 TRBV9 CASSLAGAPYEQYF TGTGCCAGCAGCCTAGCGGGAGCACCATACGAGCAGTACTTC
. . TRBJ1-1 TRBV9 CASSVDGGREAFF TGTGCCAGCAGCGTGGACGGGGGGAGAGAAGCTTTCTTT
once . TRBJ2-1 TRBV24-1 CATSDGQTSYNEQFF TGTGCCACCAGTGATGGACAGACCTCCTACAATGAGCAGTTCTTC
. . TRBJ1-1 TRBV9 CASSVATAGKAFF TGTGCCAGCAGCGTAGCTACGGCAGGGAAAGCTTTCTTT
. . TRBJ1-5 TRBV5-8 CASSFTTGQPQHF TGTGCCAGCAGCTTCACGACGGGTCAGCCCCAGCATTTT
. TRBD1 TRBJ1-5 TRBV11-2 CASSPSDRGLRQPQHF TGTGCCAGCAGCCCGTCGGACAGGGGGCTTCGTCAGCCCCAGCATTTT
. . TRBJ2-3 TRBV5-1 CASSLADGLQSDTQYF TGCGCCAGCAGCTTGGCCGATGGACTTCAATCAGATACGCAGTATTTT
. . TRBJ1-1 TRBV6-5 CASNGRGHMNTEAFF TGTGCCAGCAACGGCAGGGGTCACATGAACACTGAAGCTTTCTTT
few TRBD1 TRBJ1-2 TRBV6-5 CASTLTGVDGYTF TGTGCCAGCACCCTGACAGGGGTCGATGGCTACACCTTC
. . TRBJ1-1 TRBV2 CASRDDNAGAFF TGTGCCAGCAGGGATGACAACGCGGGAGCTTTCTTT
. TRBD1 TRBJ2-7 TRBV6-5 CASSYAQGFYEQYF TGTGCCAGCAGTTACGCACAGGGGTTCTACGAGCAGTACTTC
few . TRBJ1-1 TRBV2 CASSSLQGGNTEAFF TGTGCCAGCAGCTCATTACAGGGTGGGAACACTGAAGCTTTCTTT
. . TRBJ2-3 TRBV6-5 CASSWYQRSDTQYF TGTGCCAGCAGTTGGTATCAGCGGTCAGATACGCAGTATTTT
few TRBD1 TRBJ1-2 TRBV5-1 CASSLLRRAGGYDYGYTF TGCGCCAGCAGCTTGCTCAGGCGGGCAGGGGGCTACGACTATGGCTACACCTTC
. TRBD1 TRBJ2-3 TRBV27 CASSLDRSRDTQYF TGTGCCAGCAGTTTGGACAGGTCAAGGGATACGCAGTATTTT
. TRBD1 TRBJ2-3 TRBV6-4 CASSPGQGPTDTQYF TGTGCCAGCAGTCCCGGACAGGGTCCGACAGATACGCAGTATTTT
. TRBD2 TRBJ2-1 TRBV27 CASSLYQWGRGSPGNEQFF TGTGCCAGCAGTTTATACCAGTGGGGGAGGGGATCCCCGGGCAATGAGCAGTTCTTC
. TRBD1 TRBJ1-3 TRBV28 CASIKGQTHLVPGNTIYF TGTGCCAGCATCAAGGGACAGACTCACCTGGTACCTGGAAACACCATATATTTT
. TRBD2 TRBJ2-5 TRBV7-3 CASSLSGGTQETQYF TGTGCCAGCAGCCTTAGCGGGGGGACCCAAGAGACCCAGTACTTC
. . TRBJ1-1 TRBV5-1 CASMEAMNTEAFF TGCGCCAGCATGGAGGCCATGAACACTGAAGCTTTCTTT
once . TRBJ1-6 TRBV12-5 CASGPGSGSPLHF TGTGCTAGTGGCCCGGGTTCGGGTTCACCCCTCCACTTT
. . TRBJ1-1 TRBV28 CASSTTGRSTEAFF TGTGCCAGCAGTACAACAGGGAGAAGCACTGAAGCTTTCTTT
few . TRBJ1-2 TRBV12-3/TRBV12-4 CASRDSPNYGYTF TGTGCCAGCAGGGACAGCCCTAACTATGGCTACACCTTC
many TRBD1 TRBJ1-6 TRBV20-1 CSASEGTENSPLHF TGCAGTGCTAGTGAGGGGACAGAGAATTCACCCCTCCACTTT
. . TRBJ1-5 TRBV4-1 CASSQLGSGPGNQPQHF TGCGCCAGCAGCCAGCTGGGTTCAGGGCCCGGCAATCAGCCCCAGCATTTT
. . TRBJ1-1 TRBV18 CASSPPMNTEAFF TGTGCCAGCTCACCACCCATGAACACTGAAGCTTTCTTT
. . TRBJ2-2 TRBV9 CATSYSNTGELFF TGTGCCACCAGTTACTCGAACACCGGGGAGCTGTTTTTT
. . TRBJ1-1 TRBV9 CASSGGTPEAFF TGTGCCAGCAGCGGAGGGACACCTGAAGCTTTCTTT
. . TRBJ1-6 TRBV2 CASSAQGPNSPLHF TGTGCCAGCAGTGCACAGGGCCCGAATTCACCCCTCCACTTT
. . TRBJ2-7 TRBV6-1 CASSERHNPDYEQYF TGTGCCAGCAGTGAAAGACATAACCCTGACTACGAGCAGTACTTC
. TRBD1 TRBJ1-6 TRBV27 CASRTGLKNSPLHF TGTGCCAGCAGGACAGGGTTGAAAAACTCACCCCTCCACTTT
. TRBD1 TRBJ2-2 TRBV11-2 CASSLALGQQTGELFF TGTGCCAGCAGCTTAGCGCTGGGACAGCAGACCGGGGAGCTGTTTTTT
once TRBD2 TRBJ2-2 TRBV6-5 CASSLRRLAAEELFF TGTGCCAGCAGTCTCCGCCGACTAGCAGCGGAGGAGCTGTTTTTT
. . TRBJ2-7 TRBV11-2 CASSLTGTYEQYF TGTGCCAGCAGCTTAACAGGGACCTACGAGCAGTACTTC
. . TRBJ1-2 TRBV4-1 CASSPSEVQNYGYTF TGCGCCAGCAGCCCGTCGGAAGTACAGAACTATGGCTACACCTTC
. . TRBJ2-1 TRBV18 CASSLTGAGTYNEQFF TGTGCCAGCTCACTGACGGGTGCGGGGACTTACAATGAGCAGTTCTTC
. . TRBJ1-6 TRBV19 CASSIWQAIETLHF TGTGCCAGTAGTATTTGGCAGGCTATTGAGACCCTCCACTTT
. . TRBJ2-1 TRBV11-3 CASSFGDIYNEQFF TGTGCCAGCAGCTTTGGGGACATCTACAATGAGCAGTTCTTC
. . TRBJ1-2 TRBV19 CASSISPVGYTF TGTGCCAGTAGTATTTCCCCCGTCGGCTACACCTTC
. TRBD1 TRBJ1-5 TRBV19 CATEDRGNQPQHF TGTGCCACCGAGGACAGGGGTAATCAGCCCCAGCATTTT
once . TRBJ2-3 TRBV6-5 CASSYRWTKSTDTQYF TGTGCCAGCAGTTACCGATGGACTAAGAGCACAGATACGCAGTATTTT
once . TRBJ1-1 TRBV20-1 CSAGDTREAFF TGCAGTGCTGGGGACACGCGTGAAGCTTTCTTT
. . TRBJ2-7 TRBV6-5 CASSYSRAAYEQYF TGTGCCAGCAGTTACTCGAGGGCAGCCTACGAGCAGTACTTC
. . TRBJ1-2 TRBV11-2 CASSLVGWGVNRYGYTF TGTGCCAGCAGCCTCGTCGGGTGGGGGGTAAACCGTTATGGCTACACCTTC
. . TRBJ2-2 TRBV2 CASSEARGNTGELFF TGTGCCAGCAGTGAAGCAAGGGGAAACACCGGGGAGCTGTTTTTT
. TRBD1 TRBJ2-7 TRBV20-1 CSASKGARGFSYEQYF TGCAGTGCTAGTAAGGGGGCGAGGGGTTTCTCCTACGAGCAGTACTTC
. TRBD1 TRBJ1-4 TRBV6-2/TRBV6-3 CASSNRDREREKLFF TGTGCCAGCAGTAACAGGGACAGGGAGAGGGAAAAACTGTTTTTT
. . TRBJ1-2 TRBV7-2 CASSLGQIHYGYTF TGTGCCAGCAGCTTAGGACAGATTCACTATGGCTACACCTTC
. TRBD1 TRBJ2-7 TRBV10-1 CASSESATGDGQYF TGCGCCAGCAGTGAGTCAGCGACAGGGGACGGGCAGTACTTC
. . TRBJ1-2 TRBV28 CASVTNSYGYTF TGTGCCAGCGTAACGAACAGCTATGGCTACACCTTC